The rows below give T cell receptor beta chains drawn from one sample of a study of neurological immune-mediated disorders. TCRdb processed the 5' RACE reads anew with MiXCR; each CDR3 protein has one entry. The sample records roughly 98,000 distinct CDR3 sequences, under 15% being singletons. What was sequenced was PBMCs. The source of these receptors is a female donor with HTLV-1-associated myelopathy (HAM/TSP). Each CDR3 is given with its conserved first and last residue. D genes are given only for firm matches. Rows give clone size only sometimes, using once, few, many, or a class for an expanded clone.

TRBV29-1	TRBD1	many	TRBJ1-3	CSVSGTVSGNTIYF	TGCAGCGTTTCCGGGACAGTATCCGGAAACACCATATATTTT
TRBV15	.	many	TRBJ1-2	CATSLGYDDYGYTF	TGTGCCACCAGCTTGGGGTACGATGACTATGGCTACACCTTC
TRBV7-9	.	.	TRBJ1-2	CASSLPRTLNYGYTF	TGTGCCAGCAGCTTACCTCGGACACTAAACTATGGCTACACCTTC
TRBV5-1	.	many	TRBJ1-5	CASSNTGAGQPQHF	TGCGCCAGCAGTAATACGGGGGCCGGTCAGCCCCAGCATTTT
TRBV27	.	many	TRBJ2-2	CASSPRAGLGELFF	TGTGCCAGCAGTCCTCGGGCGGGTCTCGGGGAGCTGTTTTTT
TRBV20-1	.	.	TRBJ2-5	CSARQAGETQYF	TGCAGTGCTCGGCAGGCCGGAGAGACCCAGTACTTC
TRBV11-2	.	few	TRBJ2-2	CASSRKGMTGELFF	TGTGCCAGCAGCCGCAAGGGGATGACCGGGGAGCTGTTTTTT
TRBV7-2	TRBD2	many	TRBJ2-3	CASSLAGGIDTQYF	TGTGCCAGCAGCTTAGCGGGGGGGATAGATACGCAGTATTTT
TRBV9	TRBD1	.	TRBJ2-7	CASSTQKTGVEQYF	TGTGCCAGCAGCACACAAAAAACAGGGGTCGAGCAGTACTTC
TRBV29-1	.	many	TRBJ2-5	CSVDGAKSQETQYF	TGCAGCGTTGATGGAGCGAAATCCCAAGAGACCCAGTACTTC
TRBV2	.	many	TRBJ2-3	CASLWRTSSTDTQYF	TGTGCCAGCCTCTGGAGAACTTCTAGCACAGATACGCAGTATTTT
TRBV20-1	TRBD1	many	TRBJ2-4	CSAAQGQGAKGAKNIQYF	TGCAGTGCTGCTCAGGGACAGGGGGCCAAAGGGGCCAAAAACATTCAGTACTTC
TRBV5-1	.	many	TRBJ1-1	CASSLVALTEAFF	TGCGCCAGCAGCTTGGTAGCCCTTACGGAAGCTTTCTTT
TRBV10-1	TRBD1	.	TRBJ1-5	CARGGQGVMRNQPQHF	TGCGCCAGGGGGGGACAGGGAGTAATGCGGAATCAGCCCCAGCATTTT
TRBV29-1	.	many	TRBJ2-1	CSVDQGSNEQFF	TGCAGCGTTGACCAGGGCTCCAATGAGCAGTTCTTC
TRBV5-1	TRBD1	many	TRBJ2-3	CASSLAGTGHTDTQYF	TGCGCCAGCAGCTTGGCAGGGACAGGGCACACAGATACGCAGTATTTT
TRBV12-3/TRBV12-4	.	many	TRBJ1-3	CASTTKPGGSGNTIYF	TGTGCCAGCACCACGAAGCCGGGGGGCTCTGGAAACACCATATATTTT
TRBV9	TRBD2	many	TRBJ2-7	CASSVSGGGSYEQYF	TGTGCCAGCAGCGTGAGTGGGGGGGGCTCCTACGAGCAGTACTTC
TRBV28	TRBD2	many	TRBJ2-7	CASSFRDGGDEQYF	TGTGCCAGCAGTTTTCGTGACGGGGGGGACGAGCAGTACTTC
TRBV6-6	TRBD2	many	TRBJ2-3	CASSTGLYTDTQYF	TGTGCCAGCAGTACGGGACTATACACAGATACGCAGTATTTT
TRBV28	.	.	TRBJ2-7	CASSILRDIKNF	TGTGCCAGCAGTATCCTCCGGGACATCAAGAACTTC
TRBV20-1	.	many	TRBJ1-2	CSARLGGRDPAGYTF	TGCAGTGCTAGATTGGGAGGACGGGACCCAGCGGGCTACACCTTC
TRBV6-5	TRBD1	.	TRBJ2-5	CASSYPGQGETQYF	TGTGCCAGCAGTTACCCCGGACAGGGGGAGACCCAGTACTTC
TRBV9	.	many	TRBJ2-3	CASSVTNTQYF	TGTGCCAGCAGCGTAACAAATACGCAGTATTTT
TRBV10-3	.	many	TRBJ2-2	CAISTGNLLNTGELFF	TGTGCCATCAGCACAGGGAATCTCCTAAACACCGGGGAGCTGTTTTTT